This record covers a single T cell receptor (beta chain). Its target is unknown. The data are from a study of T cell responses to AZD1222 COVID-19 vaccine. The study's findings and limits: Repertoires were collected only later (after the peak T cell response had occurred).

The CDR3 is 13 amino acids. Germline CDR1 is GTSNPN and CDR2 is SVGIG (reference sequence). V lost 6 bases and J 8 bases, leaving 19 bases between the germline ends. Clones were read by immunoSEQ multiplex PCR, and TCRdb kept only the in-frame ones, dropping some. This table has about 72,000 clones, roughly 87% appearing once. The clonotype comes from an adult who received the AZD1222 COVID-19 vaccine. The rearrangement uses TRBV30 and TRBJ1-2, with D maybe TRBD1 (6 bases). The sequences come from peripheral blood, collected 28 days after the second AZD1222 dose. CDR3 protein: CACLKGVGHGYTF. The CDR3, as DNA: TGTGCCTGCCTCAAGGGGGTAGGGCACGGCTACACCTTC.